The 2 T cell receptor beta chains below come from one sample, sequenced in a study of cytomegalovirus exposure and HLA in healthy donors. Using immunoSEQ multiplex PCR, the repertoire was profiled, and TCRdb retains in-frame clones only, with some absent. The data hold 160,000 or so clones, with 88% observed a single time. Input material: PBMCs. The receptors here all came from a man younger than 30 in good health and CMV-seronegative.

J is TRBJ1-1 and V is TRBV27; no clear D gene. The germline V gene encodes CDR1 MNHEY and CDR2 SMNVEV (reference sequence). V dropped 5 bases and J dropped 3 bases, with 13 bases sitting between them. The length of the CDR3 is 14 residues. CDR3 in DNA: TGTGCCAGCAGTGTAATGGGTGACTACACTGAAGCTTTCTTT. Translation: CASSVMGDYTEAFF.

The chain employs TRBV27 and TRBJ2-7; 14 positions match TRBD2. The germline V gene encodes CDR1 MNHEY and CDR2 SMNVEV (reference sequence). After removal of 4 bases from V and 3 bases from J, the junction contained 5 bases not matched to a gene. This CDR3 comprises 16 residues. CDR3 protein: CASSYGLAGGYYEQYF. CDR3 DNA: TGTGCCAGCAGTTATGGACTAGCGGGAGGTTACTACGAGCAGTACTTC.